This T cell receptor beta chain was identified during a study of Ad26.COV2.S vaccination and SARS-CoV-2 variants. Generated by immunoSEQ multiplex PCR, the TCRdb table keeps only in-frame clones and is missing some. The data show roughly 92,000 clones, with more than 65% seen just once and more than 15% held by the top ten. The CDR3 runs 11 residues. In germline, CDR1 is MDHEN, CDR2 SYDVKM. The germline V and J ends were trimmed by 5 bases and 6 bases, with 6 bases remaining between them. Study-level results: Substantial breadth in spike-specific CD8+ and CD4+ T cell responses was reportedly seen after vaccination.

About this clone itself: What it recognizes is unknown.

The clonotype was recovered from a human donor who had recovered from COVID-19. V is TRBV28 and J is TRBJ2-3, with D unclear. The material was peripheral blood, obtained after recovery from COVID-19. The chain's CDR3 is CASSRVDTQYF. DNA for the CDR3: TGTGCCAGCAGTCGGGTGGATACGCAGTATTTT. The full variable domain, completed using reference TRBV28 and TRBJ2-3, is DVKVTQSSRYLVKRTGEKVFLECVQDMDHENMFWYRQDPGLGLRLIYFSYDVKMKEKGDIPEGYSVSREKKERFSLILESASTNQTSMYLCASSRVDTQYFGPGTRLTVL.